The rows below give T cell receptor beta chains drawn from one sample of a study of human T cells and chemical hapten exposure. Via MiXCR, TCRdb re-called the RACE reads, giving one row per CDR3 protein. The table includes 80,000 to 100,000 distinct CDR3 sequences, roughly 8.8% detected once. The sample in question was whole blood, obtained in connection with sensitization to the hapten diphenylcyclopropenone (DPC). These receptors came from a woman in her 40s with alopecia areata. Some clones in this sample may be carry-over from other donors' samples. Each CDR3 is given with its conserved first and last residue. The D gene is left open where the match is weak. Clone size is not always given. Where it is, it says once, few, many or a class for expanded clones.

many	TRBV5-4	TRBJ2-7	TRBD2	TGTGCCAGCAGACTTCAAGCGGGGGGCCCCTACGAGCAGTACTTC	CASRLQAGGPYEQYF
many	TRBV7-9	TRBJ2-7	NA	TGTGCCAGCGGCAATAGGGAGCAGTACTTC	CASGNREQYF
many	TRBV12-3/TRBV12-4	TRBJ2-3	NA	TGTGCCAGCAGTTTAATGTACACAGATACGCAGTATTTT	CASSLMYTDTQYF
many	TRBV6-2/TRBV6-3	TRBJ2-5	NA	TGTGCCAGCAGTTATCTTTGGGGAATAGAGACCCAGTACTTC	CASSYLWGIETQYF
few	TRBV19	TRBJ1-5	NA	TGTGCCAGTAGTATGGAACGGAGCAATCAGCCCCAGCATTTT	CASSMERSNQPQHF
few	TRBV5-1	TRBJ2-5	NA	TGCGCCAGCAGGTTGGGGGCTCTCCAAGAGACCCAGTACTTC	CASRLGALQETQYF
NA	TRBV11-2	TRBJ2-3	TRBD2	TGTGCCAGCAGCTTAGATCGGGGGGAAGATACGCAGTATTTT	CASSLDRGEDTQYF
NA	TRBV12-3/TRBV12-4	TRBJ2-1	TRBD2	TGTGCCAGCGGCTCCTTACTAGCGGGGATTTACAATGAGCAGTTCTTC	CASGSLLAGIYNEQFF
NA	TRBV6-6	TRBJ1-6	TRBD1	TGTGCCAGCAGTTACCAACTCCCGACAGGGGGCAAATCACCCCTCCACTTT	CASSYQLPTGGKSPLHF
many	TRBV6-2/TRBV6-3	TRBJ1-5	NA	TGTGCCAGCAGTTACATCGCGGGTGGTGCAAATCAGCCCCAGCATTTT	CASSYIAGGANQPQHF
few	TRBV21-1	TRBJ1-1	NA	TGTGCCAGCAGATCCCCGTGGGTTGTAGCTTTCTTT	CASRSPWVVAFF
few	TRBV7-2	TRBJ2-7	NA	TGTGCCAGCAGCTGGGAGGCCTACTACGAGCAGTACTTC	CASSWEAYYEQYF
many	TRBV4-2	TRBJ2-1	TRBD2	TGTGCCAGCAGCCAAGAGGGGACTAGCGGGTTCAATGAGCAGTTCTTC	CASSQEGTSGFNEQFF
NA	TRBV11-3	TRBJ1-1	NA	TGTGCCAGCAGCTTAGATCGTTACAGGGAAGCTTTCTTT	CASSLDRYREAFF
many	TRBV18	TRBJ1-2	NA	TGTGCCAGCTCACCATCAACAGGGTTGGACTATGGCTACACCTTC	CASSPSTGLDYGYTF
many	TRBV7-8	TRBJ2-3	TRBD1	TGTGCCAGCAGCTACAGACAGGGCCCCCAGTCAGATACGCAGTATTTT	CASSYRQGPQSDTQYF
NA	TRBV11-2	TRBJ1-1	NA	TGTGCCAGCAGCTTAGTCCATCGTCGGGGGGCGAACACTGAAGCTTTCTTT	CASSLVHRRGANTEAFF
few	TRBV7-2	TRBJ2-5	TRBD1	TGTGCCAGCAGCTTAGCTGTGACAGGGGCCCGTAGAGCCCAGTACTTC	CASSLAVTGARRAQYF
many	TRBV29-1	TRBJ2-3	TRBD2	TGCAGCGTTGCTGAGCGGGGGATCCGGGGCACAGATACGCAGTATTTT	CSVAERGIRGTDTQYF
many	TRBV5-1	TRBJ2-3	NA	TGCGCCAGCAGCCGGGCGGACGGAGCGGGAGATACGCAGTATTTT	CASSRADGAGDTQYF
NA	TRBV7-2	TRBJ2-7	NA	TGTGCCAGCAGCTTAGGGCCATATCGGGGGTCCCACGAGCAGTACTTC	CASSLGPYRGSHEQYF
many	TRBV6-5	TRBJ1-3	NA	TGTGCCAGCAGTTACGGGGACAACTCTGGAAACACCATATATTTT	CASSYGDNSGNTIYF
many	TRBV7-9	TRBJ1-2	TRBD1	TGTGCCAGCAGCTGGACAGGAGGAGGCTACACCTTC	CASSWTGGGYTF
many	TRBV7-9	TRBJ2-5	NA	TGTGCCAGCAGCTCAGCGATGGGAGGCCAAGAGACCCAGTACTTC	CASSSAMGGQETQYF
many	TRBV5-1	TRBJ2-3	NA	TGCGCCAGCAGGGGAAAGTCAACAGATACGCAGTATTTT	CASRGKSTDTQYF
few	TRBV6-2/TRBV6-3	TRBJ2-7	NA	TGTGCCAGCAGTGGGGTGAAGCAGTACTTC	CASSGVKQYF
many	TRBV5-1	TRBJ1-5	TRBD1	TGCGCCAGCAGACCCGGGACAGGGTTTAGCAATCAGCCCCAGCATTTT	CASRPGTGFSNQPQHF
few	TRBV6-5	TRBJ2-7	NA	TGTGCCAGCAGTTACACGGGGGTTGTATACGAGCAGTACTTC	CASSYTGVVYEQYF
many	TRBV7-6	TRBJ2-1	TRBD2	TGTGCCAGCAGCTTTAACTTTCTAGCGGGGGGGCTTGACAATGAGCAGTTCTTC	CASSFNFLAGGLDNEQFF
many	TRBV19	TRBJ2-1	NA	TGTGCCAGTAGTATTCGGGGTATGGGGGTTTATGAGCAGTTCTTC	CASSIRGMGVYEQFF
many	TRBV11-3	TRBJ2-3	TRBD1	TGTGCCAGCAGCAGGGGGATTCGGACAGGGGTAACAGATACGCAGTATTTT	CASSRGIRTGVTDTQYF
many	TRBV7-9	TRBJ1-1	NA	TGTGCCAGCAGCTTAGAGGTCAGTGCCAATGAAGCTTTCTTT	CASSLEVSANEAFF
NA	TRBV24-1	TRBJ2-3	TRBD2	TGTGCCACCAGTGGTCAGCGGGGGAGCACAGATACGCAGTATTTT	CATSGQRGSTDTQYF
NA	TRBV18	TRBJ1-2	TRBD1	TGTGCCAGCTCAACTGGACAGGGTCCCTATGGCTACACCTTC	CASSTGQGPYGYTF
many	TRBV10-3	TRBJ2-2	NA	TGTGCCATCAGCTCAGAGACCGGGGAGCTGTTTTTT	CAISSETGELFF
NA	TRBV7-2	TRBJ2-5	TRBD2	TGTGCCAGCACTGGGACTAGCCTTATCCAAGAGACCCAGTACTTC	CASTGTSLIQETQYF
many	TRBV7-9	TRBJ1-6	NA	TGTGCCAGCAGCTTATTTGCAGGGCCGGGTTCACCCCTCCACTTT	CASSLFAGPGSPLHF
many	TRBV12-3/TRBV12-4	TRBJ2-3	NA	TGTGCCAGCAGTTTAGGGGGGAAAGATACGCAGTATTTT	CASSLGGKDTQYF
many	TRBV7-9	TRBJ1-5	NA	TGTGCCAGCAGTGCGGGGGTGGCTGGCAATCAGCCCCAGCATTTT	CASSAGVAGNQPQHF
many	TRBV20-1	TRBJ2-2	NA	TGCAGTGCTAGCAGGGTTGGCACCGGGGAGCTGTTTTTT	CSASRVGTGELFF
many	TRBV15	TRBJ2-3	TRBD1	TGTGCCACCAGGGGCACAGGGGGCTTTAGCACAGATACGCAGTATTTT	CATRGTGGFSTDTQYF
NA	TRBV20-1	TRBJ1-3	NA	TGCAGTGCTAGAGGTTCTGGAAACACCATATATTTT	CSARGSGNTIYF
once	TRBV3-1	TRBJ1-3	NA	TGTGCCAGCAGCCAAGCCGCCCTGAGCTCTGGAAACACCATATATTTT	CASSQAALSSGNTIYF
many	TRBV12-3/TRBV12-4	TRBJ2-1	TRBD2	TGTGCCAGCAGTCGACTAGCGGGGGCCTACAATGAGCAGTTCTTC	CASSRLAGAYNEQFF
many	TRBV7-9	TRBJ1-4	NA	TGTGCCAGCAGCTTCCCAGGAATCGCAACTAATGAAAAACTGTTTTTT	CASSFPGIATNEKLFF
NA	TRBV7-2	TRBJ2-3	NA	TGTGCCAGCAGGCGAGCTAATACGCAGTATTTT	CASRRANTQYF
NA	TRBV7-6	TRBJ2-1	NA	TGTGCCAGCAGCCGGGACTACAATGAGCAGTTCTTC	CASSRDYNEQFF
few	TRBV28	TRBJ1-1	NA	TGTGCCAGCAGTTCCCCTGGGGAGGGGAACACTGAAGCTTTCTTT	CASSSPGEGNTEAFF
many	TRBV4-3	TRBJ2-3	NA	TGCGCCAGCAGCCAAGGCTCCCAGCTCGGCGATACGCAGTATTTT	CASSQGSQLGDTQYF
few	TRBV3-1	TRBJ2-7	NA	TGTGCCAGCAGCCAAGAAATGGCGGTCTCCTACGAGCAGTACTTC	CASSQEMAVSYEQYF
many	TRBV7-9	TRBJ2-7	NA	TGTGCCAGCAGCTCCTCGAATGCCTACGAGCAGTACTTC	CASSSSNAYEQYF
many	TRBV5-1	TRBJ2-6	NA	TGCGCCAGCAGCAACGGACAGATCTCTGGGGCCAACGTCCTGACTTTC	CASSNGQISGANVLTF
NA	TRBV6-1	TRBJ2-7	NA	TGTGCCAGCAGTGAAGTCGGACGCTACGAGCAGTACTTC	CASSEVGRYEQYF